One TCR beta chain is described in this entry. What it binds is not known. The CDR3 has 16 amino acids. CDR1 is KGHDR and CDR2 is SFDVKD in the germline V gene. V was clipped by 4 bases and J by 5 bases; unmatched bases: 6. This specimen comes from a study of post-analysis software for immune sequencing data. General study findings and limits: The F measure placed samples prepared in the same batch into strongly shared clusters. About five TRBV segments, including TRBV5-6, TRBV5-1 and TRBV20-1, were more frequent in patients than controls. Controls showed significantly higher normalized Chao1 diversity than did multiple sclerosis patients.

TCR beta libraries were prepared from cDNA with unique molecular identifiers. T cells, roughly 1 to 10 million of them, yielded some 500,000 cDNA molecules. TCRdb re-called the PCR reads with MiXCR, one entry per CDR3 protein. The top ten clones hold over 4.5% of a sample with approximately 730,000 distinct CDR3 sequences, around 45% of them seen once. Sample: blood. V gene TRBV24-1 combines with J gene TRBJ2-7; 14 bases are a match to TRBD2. This receptor was identified in a girl aged 10 to 17 with multiple sclerosis. The DNA for the CDR3 is TGTGCCACCAGTGACCCCGGGACTAGCGGGAGCAACGAGCAGTACTTC. It translates to CATSDPGTSGSNEQYF.